These 7 T cell receptor beta chains came from one sample sequenced in a study of early T cells in non-severe SARS-CoV-2 infection (dated by TCRdb to about 2021). To prepare the library, 5' RACE was applied. TCRdb names NextSeq 500 as the instrument used. TCRdb ran its own pipeline on the public reads, namely fastp trimming at Q25 and MiXCR clone calling, and kept in-frame beta chains. Each CDR3 protein gets just one entry, which takes the most common genes and DNA from the rows behind it. The sample contains about 30,000 distinct CDR3 sequences, approximately 5.1% of them found a single time. The ten biggest clones cover approximately 24% of the sample. The sample taken for sequencing was whole blood. The receptor source for this set is an adult who was a healthcare worker with PCR-confirmed SARS-CoV-2 infection or an uninfected control (not recorded which).

Many counts were recorded for this clonotype. The chain is built from TRBV5-4 and TRBJ1-2, with unresolved D. CDR1 is SGHNT and CDR2 is YYREEE in the germline V gene (reference sequence). CDR3 length: 17 residues. Trimming took off 2 bases at V and 0 bases at J, with 17 bases between the two ends. Here the CDR3 reads CASSFEPGRTSNYGYTF. CDR3 in DNA: TGTGCCAGCAGCTTTGAACCCGGGCGGACTTCTAACTATGGCTACACCTTC.

This clonotype has ten or more counts. The gene calls are TRBV18 and TRBJ1-2; 7 nucleotides align to TRBD1. Germline V gene data show CDR1 as KGHSH and CDR2 as LQKENI. This CDR3 spans 15 amino acids. V shed 2 bases and J 2 bases; nucleotides not matched to a gene: 5. The CDR3: CASSPGTDANYGYTF. CDR3 nucleotide sequence: TGTGCCAGCTCACCAGGGACAGATGCCAACTATGGCTACACCTTC.

This clonotype was observed a handful of times. The chain joins TRBV20-1 to TRBJ2-1; 11 bases are a match to TRBD2. With V trimmed by 6 bases and J by 5 bases, 3 bases remained unmatched. CDR3 length: 13 amino acids. Germline V gene data show CDR1 as DFQATT and CDR2 as SNEGSKA (reference sequence). The chain's CDR3 is CSATGLADNEQFF. In nucleotides, the CDR3 is TGCAGTGCGACGGGACTAGCGGACAATGAGCAGTTCTTC.

The rearrangement links TRBV6-1 to TRBJ2-7; 14 bases agree with TRBD2. Looked up from germline, CDR1 is MNHNS and CDR2 is SASEGT. The CDR3 is made up of 15 amino acids. J lost 4 bases, V lost 11 bases, and 10 bases had no gene match. The CDR3 nucleotides are TGTGCCTCCGAGGGACTAGCGGGAGTTACGTACGAGCAGTACTTC. Translation: CASEGLAGVTYEQYF.

This clonotype occurred many times. The chain couples TRBV30 to TRBJ2-7; the D gene is possibly TRBD1 (5 bases). The V and J ends lost 5 bases and 1 base respectively, with 9 bases between them. Germline CDR1 reads GTSNPN; CDR2 reads SVGIG (reference sequence). CDR3 size: 12 residues. In DNA, the CDR3 is TGTGCCTGGGGACACCTATCCTACGAGCAGTACTTC. Translation gives CAWGHLSYEQYF.

This clonotype occurred many times. J is TRBJ1-4 and V is TRBV12-3 or TRBV12-4, with 9 nucleotides matching TRBD1. V was pared by 5 bases and J by 6 bases, with 4 bases of the junction left unmatched. This CDR3 has 14 amino acids. This CDR3 reads CASSLWTGDEKLFF. For the CDR3, the DNA is TGTGCCAGCAGTCTCTGGACAGGGGATGAAAAACTGTTTTTT.

This clonotype was counted ten times or more. The gene calls are TRBV27 and TRBJ2-7; tentatively, D is TRBD2 (5 bases). The CDR3 contains 15 residues. Germline CDR1 is MNHEY and CDR2 is SMNVEV (reference sequence). Between the trimmed V and J ends, which lost 5 bases and 5 bases, there was a span of 19 bases. As DNA, the CDR3 is TGTGCCAGCAGTCTAAACCGGGATTACTACCACGAGCAGTACTTC. The encoded protein is CASSLNRDYYHEQYF.